Each of the 20 T cell receptor beta chains below was sequenced from the same sample in a study of identical twins. TCRdb passed the 5' RACE reads through MiXCR, listing each CDR3 protein once. The sample holds hundreds of thousands of distinct CDR3 sequences, 20% to 30% seen once. These same records also appear under a second study, on T cells expressing NK-cell markers.

The source material was CD4+ T cells sorted from blood. These receptors all come from a woman under 30 in good health.

Only a few counts were recorded for this clonotype. V gene TRBV7-2 combines with J gene TRBJ2-1; possible D gene TRBD2, 5 bases. Germline values: CDR1 SGHTA, CDR2 FQGNSA. V lost 2 bases and J 1 base, leaving 9 bases between the germline ends. The length of the CDR3 is 15 residues. The DNA for the CDR3 is TGTGCCAGCAGCTTATCTAGAGGGTCCTACAATGAGCAGTTCTTC. This codes for CASSLSRGSYNEQFF.

This chain links TRBV20-1 with TRBJ2-7; possibly TRBD1 for D (6 bases). Germline CDR1 is DFQATT and CDR2 is SNEGSKA (reference sequence). This CDR3 contains 14 residues. Between the trimmed V and J ends, which lost 6 bases and 1 base, there was a span of 16 bases. The CDR3 reads CSATDQDRSYEQYF. CDR3 nucleotide sequence: TGCAGTGCGACTGATCAGGACAGATCCTACGAGCAGTACTTC.

This CDR3 is CASSFRPEAGANVLTF. CDR3 DNA: TGCGCCAGCAGCTTTAGACCCGAGGCAGGGGCCAACGTCCTGACTTTC. The rearrangement joins TRBV5-1 to TRBJ2-6, with no clear D. This CDR3 comprises 16 residues. V was pared by 2 bases and J by 4 bases, with 13 bases between. Germline V gives CDR1 SGHRS, CDR2 YFSETQ.

This clonotype was seen only a few times. The V gene is TRBV11-3, the J gene TRBJ1-1; D may be TRBD1 (6 bases). V was trimmed by 0 bases and J by 2 bases, leaving 10 bases between them. Looked up from germline, CDR1 is SGHNT and CDR2 is YENEEA. This CDR3 spans 15 amino acids. CDR3 bases: TGTGCCAGCAGCTTAGATGGACAGTTAAACACTGAAGCTTTCTTT. This codes for CASSLDGQLNTEAFF.

This clonotype was seen repeatedly, ten times or more. This chain uses TRBV6-2 or TRBV6-3 with TRBJ1-2; D unclear. The CDR3 covers 12 residues. V lost 4 bases, J lost 1 base, and 4 bases lay in between. CDR1 and CDR2 (germline): MNHEY, SVGEGT. CDR3 sequence reads: CASSSGNYGYTF. The CDR3 DNA is TGTGCCAGCAGTTCGGGTAACTATGGCTACACCTTC.

This clonotype was seen a handful of times. The chain links TRBV7-2 to TRBJ2-7, with 9 bases matching TRBD2. Unmatched junction bases numbered 11, after V lost 5 bases and J lost 0 bases. Per the germline V gene, CDR1 is SGHTA and CDR2 is FQGNSA. This CDR3 is 17 amino acids long. The CDR3 spells CASSLRVAGGPSYEQYF. DNA of the CDR3: TGTGCCAGCAGCCTTAGGGTGGCGGGAGGGCCCTCCTACGAGCAGTACTTC.

CDR3 region: CSVAGTGELFF. Here the CDR3 DNA reads TGCAGCGTTGCGGGGACCGGGGAGCTGTTTTTT. The rearrangement joins TRBV29-1 to TRBJ2-2, with D possibly TRBD2 on 5 matching bases. The V end was cut by 4 bases, the J end by 5 bases, with 5 bases between. This CDR3 is 11 amino acids long. Germline CDR1 is SQVTM and CDR2 is ANQGSEA.

In this sample, this clonotype turned up a few times. The chain uses TRBV5-1 and TRBJ2-7; D unclear. Germline CDR1 SGHRS, CDR2 YFSETQ. This CDR3 has 13 amino acids. V lost 0 bases and J lost 4, with 8 bases in between. The CDR3 loop reads CASSLARFYEQYF. CDR3 nucleotides: TGCGCCAGCAGCTTGGCACGGTTTTACGAGCAGTACTTC.

The chain carries TRBV9 and TRBJ2-3; TRBD1 aligns across 8 bases. Germline V lookup: CDR1 SGDLS, CDR2 YYNGEE. This CDR3 comprises 15 residues. The junction had 7 bases not matched to a gene; V was cut back by 2 bases and J by 5 bases. The CDR3 sequence: CASSVYRGKGDTQYF. The CDR3 nucleotides are TGTGCCAGCAGCGTTTACAGGGGGAAGGGAGATACGCAGTATTTT. The variable domain in full, with the rest retrieved from reference TRBV9 and TRBJ2-3, is DSGVTQTPKHLITATGQRVTLRCSPRSGDLSVYWYQQSLDQGLQFLIQYYNGEERAKGNILERFSAQQFPDLHSELNLSSLELGDSALYFCASSVYRGKGDTQYFGPGTRLTVL.

This chain links TRBV10-3 with TRBJ2-1; D gene uncertain. Trimming pared 3 bases from V and 5 bases from J, leaving 8 bases between. The CDR3 has 13 amino acids. Germline CDR1 is ENHRY and CDR2 is SYGVKD. The CDR3 nucleotides read TGTGCCATCAGTGAAGGACGGAACAATGAGCAGTTCTTC. It is translated as CAISEGRNNEQFF.

This clonotype was seen only a few times. The chain has TRBV12-3 or TRBV12-4 and TRBJ2-2; 13 bases map to TRBD2. Trimming cost V 6 bases and J 6 bases; bases outside gene matches: 4. The CDR3 runs to 15 residues. For the CDR3, the DNA is TGTGCCAGCAGACTAGCGGGAGGGCCCCCCGGGGAGCTGTTTTTT. Translation gives CASRLAGGPPGELFF.

This clonotype turned up a few times. The V gene is TRBV5-1, the J gene TRBJ1-2, with TRBD1 matching 7 bases. The CDR3 is made up of 15 amino acids. V lost 3 bases to trimming and J lost 0 bases; unmatched junction nucleotides: 5. The V gene's germline CDR1 is SGHRS and CDR2 YFSETQ. CDR3 protein: CASSSGGTANYGYTF. The CDR3 region has the DNA TGCGCCAGCAGCTCGGGGGGGACAGCTAACTATGGCTACACCTTC.

The genes are TRBV7-9 and TRBJ2-5, with D possibly being TRBD1 (6 bases). V lost 5 bases to trimming and J lost 5 bases, with 18 bases between them. Germline V gene lookup returns CDR1 SEHNR and CDR2 FQNEAQ (reference sequence). The CDR3 sequence is 15 residues long. The CDR3 here is CASSPNRVTRETQYF. The DNA for the CDR3 is TGTGCCAGCAGCCCAAACAGGGTCACGCGGGAGACCCAGTACTTC. Full variable domain (rest looked up from reference TRBV7-9 and TRBJ2-5): DTGVSQNPRHKITKRGQNVTFRCDPISEHNRLYWYRQTLGQGPEFLTYFQNEAQLEKSRLLSDRFSAERPKGSFSTLEIQRTEQGDSAMYLCASSPNRVTRETQYFGPGTRLLVL.

This clonotype appeared a few times. CDR3 bases: TGTGCCAGCAAATCGGACGGGACCTACGAGCAGTACTTC. Protein product: CASKSDGTYEQYF. The V gene is TRBV6-1, the J gene TRBJ2-7, with D perhaps matching TRBD2 (5 bases). The germline gives CDR1 MNHNS, CDR2 SASEGT. Trimming pared 7 bases from V and 2 bases from J, leaving 12 bases between. The CDR3 length is 13 residues.

J is TRBJ2-5 and V is TRBV30; TRBD2 agrees at 13 bases. The CDR3 totals 14 residues. CDR1 is GTSNPN, CDR2 SVGIG, per germline (reference sequence). Trimming took 6 bases from V and 7 from J; bases not matched to a gene: 8. CDR3 in DNA: TGTGCCTGTAGACTAGCGGGAGGTTTCGGGACCCAGTACTTC. This codes for CACRLAGGFGTQYF.

The gene calls are TRBV5-1 and TRBJ1-1, with unresolved D. Deletions cut 4 bases from V and 1 base from J, with 11 bases between. Germline V gives CDR1 SGHRS, CDR2 YFSETQ. The CDR3 is made up of 14 amino acids. The DNA of the CDR3 is TGCGCCAGCAGCCGCCGGGAAAGGAACACTGAAGCTTTCTTT. Translated, it gives CASSRRERNTEAFF.

The V gene is TRBV12-3 or TRBV12-4, the J gene TRBJ2-2; 7 nucleotides agree with TRBD2. Losses at the gene ends were 2 bases for V and 6 bases for J; bases not matched to a gene: 6. The CDR3 contains 15 residues. The CDR3 nucleotides read TGTGCCAGCAGTTTATGGGGACGGGGGGCCGGGGAGCTGTTTTTT. Translation: CASSLWGRGAGELFF.

This sequence joins TRBV7-8 and TRBJ2-3; no clear D gene. The V end was cut by 5 bases, the J end by 2 bases, with 11 bases between. The CDR3 extends over 14 amino acids. Germline values: CDR1 SGHVS, CDR2 FQNEAQ. As DNA, the CDR3 is TGTGCCAGCAGCCCGCAAGGGAACACAGATACGCAGTATTTT. It specifies CASSPQGNTDTQYF.

This clonotype was counted ten times or more. The chain has TRBV5-6 and TRBJ1-4; the D is unclear. CDR1 and CDR2 from the germline V gene are SGHDT and YYEEEE. V was shortened by 0 bases and J by 4 bases, with 4 bases between the two germline ends. The CDR3 totals 13 residues. The CDR3 DNA reads as TGTGCCAGCAGCTTGGCCGATAATGAAAAACTGTTTTTT. This sequence encodes CASSLADNEKLFF.

This clonotype was detected only a few times. The chain uses TRBV12-3 or TRBV12-4 and TRBJ2-1, with a weak D call TRBD2 (6 bases). Trimming removed 5 bases at V and 0 bases at J, with 14 bases between. The CDR3 contains 16 residues. The CDR3 is CASSRGTEFSYNEQFF. The CDR3 nucleotides read TGTGCCAGCAGTCGAGGGACTGAATTCTCCTACAATGAGCAGTTCTTC.